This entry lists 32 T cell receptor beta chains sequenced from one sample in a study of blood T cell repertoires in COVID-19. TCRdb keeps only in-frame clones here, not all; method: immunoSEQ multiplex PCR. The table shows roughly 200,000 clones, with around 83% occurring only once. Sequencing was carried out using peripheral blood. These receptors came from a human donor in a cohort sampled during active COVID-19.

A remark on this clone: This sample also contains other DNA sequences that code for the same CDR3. CDR3 region: CASSLGVTDTQYF. CDR3 bases: TGTGCCAGCAGCTTAGGAGTCACAGATACGCAGTATTTT. The rearrangement joins TRBV7-2 to TRBJ2-3; D call uncertain. Between the trimmed V and J ends, which lost 1 base and 2 bases, there was a span of 4 bases. The CDR3 loop spans 13 amino acids. CDR1 SGHTA and CDR2 FQGNSA come from the germline V gene.

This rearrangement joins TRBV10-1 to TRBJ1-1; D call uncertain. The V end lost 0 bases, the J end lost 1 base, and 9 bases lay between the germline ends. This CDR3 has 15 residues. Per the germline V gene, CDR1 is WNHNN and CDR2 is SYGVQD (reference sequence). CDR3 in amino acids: CASSESRVTNTEAFF. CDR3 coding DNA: TGCGCCAGCAGTGAGTCGAGGGTAACGAACACTGAAGCTTTCTTT.

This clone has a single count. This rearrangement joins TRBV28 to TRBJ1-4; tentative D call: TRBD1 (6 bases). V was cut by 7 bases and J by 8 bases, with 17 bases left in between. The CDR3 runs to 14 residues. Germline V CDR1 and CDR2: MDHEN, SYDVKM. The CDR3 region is CASNRGGSGEKLFF. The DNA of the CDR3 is TGTGCCAGCAACCGAGGGGGATCTGGGGAAAAACTGTTTTTT.

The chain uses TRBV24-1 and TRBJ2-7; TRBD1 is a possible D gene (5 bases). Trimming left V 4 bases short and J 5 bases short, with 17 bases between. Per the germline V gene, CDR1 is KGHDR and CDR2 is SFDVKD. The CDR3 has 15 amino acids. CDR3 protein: CATSDPIGPGNEQYF. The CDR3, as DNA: TGTGCCACCAGTGACCCGATTGGTCCAGGGAACGAGCAGTACTTC.

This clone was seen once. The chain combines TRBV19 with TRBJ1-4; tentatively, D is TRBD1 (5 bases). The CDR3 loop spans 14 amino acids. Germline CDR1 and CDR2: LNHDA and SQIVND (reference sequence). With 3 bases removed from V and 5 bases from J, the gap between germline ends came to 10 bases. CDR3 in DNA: TGTGCCAGTAGTATTCGGACACCGAATGAAAAACTGTTTTTT. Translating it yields CASSIRTPNEKLFF.

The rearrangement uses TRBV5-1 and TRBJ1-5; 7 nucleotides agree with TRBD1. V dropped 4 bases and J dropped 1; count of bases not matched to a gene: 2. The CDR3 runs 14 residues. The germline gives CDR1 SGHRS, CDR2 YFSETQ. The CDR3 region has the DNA TGCGCCAGCAGCGAGGGGGCGAGCAATCAGCCCCAGCATTTT. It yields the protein CASSEGASNQPQHF. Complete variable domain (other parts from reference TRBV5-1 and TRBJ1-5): KAGVTQTPRYLIKTRGQQVTLSCSPISGHRSVSWYQQTPGQGLQFLFEYFSETQRNKGNFPGRFSGRQFSNSRSEMNVSTLELGDSALYLCASSEGASNQPQHFGDGTRLSIL.

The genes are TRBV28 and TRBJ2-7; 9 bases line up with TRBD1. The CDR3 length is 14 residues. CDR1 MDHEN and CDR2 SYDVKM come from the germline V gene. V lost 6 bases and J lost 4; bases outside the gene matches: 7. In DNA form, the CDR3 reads TGTGCCAGCAGCACACCGGGACAGGGTTACGAGCAGTACTTC. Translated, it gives CASSTPGQGYEQYF.

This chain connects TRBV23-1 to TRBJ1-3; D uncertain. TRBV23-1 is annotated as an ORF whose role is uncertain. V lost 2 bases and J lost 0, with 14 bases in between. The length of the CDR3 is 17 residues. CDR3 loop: CASSQHSCRSSGNTIYF. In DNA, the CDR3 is TGCGCCAGCAGTCAACACAGTTGTCGTAGCTCTGGAAACACCATATATTTT.

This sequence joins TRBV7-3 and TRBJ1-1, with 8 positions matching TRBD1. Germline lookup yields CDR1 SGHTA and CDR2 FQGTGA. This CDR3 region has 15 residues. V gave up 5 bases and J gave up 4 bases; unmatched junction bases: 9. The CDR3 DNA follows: TGTGCCAGCAGCCCCTCGTTAGGGACAGGCACTGAAGCTTTCTTT. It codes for CASSPSLGTGTEAFF. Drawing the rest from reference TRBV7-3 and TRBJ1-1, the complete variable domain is GAGVSQTPSNKVTEKGKYVELRCDPISGHTALYWYRQSLGQGPEFLIYFQGTGAADDSGLPNDRFFAVRPEGSVSTLKIQRTERGDSAVYLCASSPSLGTGTEAFFGQGTRLTVV.

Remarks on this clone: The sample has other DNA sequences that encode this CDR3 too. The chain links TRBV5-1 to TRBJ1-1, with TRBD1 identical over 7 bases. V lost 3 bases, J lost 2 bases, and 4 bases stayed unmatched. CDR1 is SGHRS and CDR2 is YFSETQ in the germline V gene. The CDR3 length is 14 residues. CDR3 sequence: CASSSGQPNTEAFF. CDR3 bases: TGCGCCAGCAGCTCGGGACAGCCTAACACTGAAGCTTTCTTT.

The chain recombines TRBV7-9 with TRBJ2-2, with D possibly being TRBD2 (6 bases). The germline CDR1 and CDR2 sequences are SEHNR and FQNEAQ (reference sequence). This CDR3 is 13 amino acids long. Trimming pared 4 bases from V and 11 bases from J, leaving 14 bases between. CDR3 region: CASSYGTSRELFF. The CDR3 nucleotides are TGTGCCAGCAGCTACGGGACTTCCCGTGAGCTGTTTTTT.

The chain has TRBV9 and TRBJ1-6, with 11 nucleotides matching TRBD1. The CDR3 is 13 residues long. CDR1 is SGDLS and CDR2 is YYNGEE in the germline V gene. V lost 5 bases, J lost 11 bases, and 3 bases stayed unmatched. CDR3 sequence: CASRAGQGAPLHF. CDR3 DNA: TGTGCCAGCAGAGCGGGACAGGGGGCACCCCTCCACTTT.

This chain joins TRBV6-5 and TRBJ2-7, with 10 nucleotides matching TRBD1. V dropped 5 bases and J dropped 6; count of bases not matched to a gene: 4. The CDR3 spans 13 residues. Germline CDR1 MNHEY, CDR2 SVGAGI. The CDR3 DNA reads TGTGCCAGCAGTCCGGGACAGGGGCCCGAGCAGTACTTC. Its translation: CASSPGQGPEQYF.

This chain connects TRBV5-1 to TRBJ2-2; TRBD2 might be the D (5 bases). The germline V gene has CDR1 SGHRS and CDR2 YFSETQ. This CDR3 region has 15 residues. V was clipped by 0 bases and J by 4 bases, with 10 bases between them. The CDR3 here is CASSLGSRGTGELFF. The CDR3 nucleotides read TGCGCCAGCAGCTTGGGTAGCCGGGGCACCGGGGAGCTGTTTTTT.

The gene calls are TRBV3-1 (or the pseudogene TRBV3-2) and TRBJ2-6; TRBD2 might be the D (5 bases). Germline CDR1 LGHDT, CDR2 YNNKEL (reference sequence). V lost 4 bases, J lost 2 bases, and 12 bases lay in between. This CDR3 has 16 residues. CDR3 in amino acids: CASSLHRGTGANVLTF. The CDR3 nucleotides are TGTGCCAGCAGCCTTCACCGGGGTACTGGGGCCAACGTCCTGACTTTC.

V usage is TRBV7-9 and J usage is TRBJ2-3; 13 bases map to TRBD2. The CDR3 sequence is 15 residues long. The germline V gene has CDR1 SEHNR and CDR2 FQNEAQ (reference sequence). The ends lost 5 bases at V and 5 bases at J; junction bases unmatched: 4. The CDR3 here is CASSLRTSGGDTQYF. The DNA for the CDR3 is TGTGCCAGCAGCCTCCGGACTAGCGGGGGAGATACGCAGTATTTT.

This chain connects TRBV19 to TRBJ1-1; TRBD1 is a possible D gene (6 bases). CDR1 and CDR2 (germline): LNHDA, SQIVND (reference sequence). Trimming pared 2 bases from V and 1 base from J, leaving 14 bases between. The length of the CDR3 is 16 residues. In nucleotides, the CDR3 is TGTGCCAGTAGTATACAGCCACAGGGCTGGAACACTGAAGCTTTCTTT. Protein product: CASSIQPQGWNTEAFF.

The CDR3 DNA follows: TGTGCCAGCAGGGAACTAGCGGGGGGGACAGATACGCAGTATTTT. Its translation is CASRELAGGTDTQYF. The chain uses TRBV2 and TRBJ2-3, with 13 nucleotides matching TRBD2. The V segment lost 6 bases and the J segment 3 bases; nucleotides outside the gene matches: 3. Germline values: CDR1 SNHLY, CDR2 FYNNEI. CDR3 length: 15 amino acids.

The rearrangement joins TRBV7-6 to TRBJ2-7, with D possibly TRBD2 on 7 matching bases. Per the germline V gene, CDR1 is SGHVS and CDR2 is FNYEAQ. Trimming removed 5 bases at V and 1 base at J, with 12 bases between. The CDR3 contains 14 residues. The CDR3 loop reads CASSIGGGSYEQYF. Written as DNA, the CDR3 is TGTGCCAGCAGCATAGGGGGGGGTTCCTACGAGCAGTACTTC.

CDR3 DNA: TGTGCCAGTACCTTAGGGGTATTACCGAACACTGAAGCTTTCTTT. This sequence encodes CASTLGVLPNTEAFF. The V gene is TRBV19, the J gene TRBJ1-1, with a possible D match to TRBD1 (5 bases). Germline V gene sequence: CDR1 LNHDA, CDR2 SQIVND (reference sequence). The CDR3 spans 15 residues. V was pared by 7 bases and J by 1 base, with 16 bases between.

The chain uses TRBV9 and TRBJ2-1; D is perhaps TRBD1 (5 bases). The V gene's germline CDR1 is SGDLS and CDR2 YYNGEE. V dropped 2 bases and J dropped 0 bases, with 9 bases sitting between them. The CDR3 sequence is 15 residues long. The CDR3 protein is CASSVRQSSYNEQFF. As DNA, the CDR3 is TGTGCCAGCAGCGTGCGACAGAGCTCCTACAATGAGCAGTTCTTC. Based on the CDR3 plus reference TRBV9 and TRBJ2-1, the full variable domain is DSGVTQTPKHLITATGQRVTLRCSPRSGDLSVYWYQQSLDQGLQFLIQYYNGEERAKGNILERFSAQQFPDLHSELNLSSLELGDSALYFCASSVRQSSYNEQFFGPGTRLTVL.

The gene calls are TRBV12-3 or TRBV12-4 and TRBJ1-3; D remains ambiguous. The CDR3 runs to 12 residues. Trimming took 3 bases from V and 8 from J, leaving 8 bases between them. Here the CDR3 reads CASSFLVDTIYF. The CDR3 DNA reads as TGTGCCAGCAGTTTCTTAGTAGACACCATATATTTT.

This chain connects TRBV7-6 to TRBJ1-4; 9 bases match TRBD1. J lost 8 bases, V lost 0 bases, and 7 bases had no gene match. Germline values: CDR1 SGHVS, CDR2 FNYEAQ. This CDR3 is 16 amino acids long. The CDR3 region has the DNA TGTGCCAGCAGCTTAGCCCCCAGACAGGGGGTCGAAAAACTGTTTTTT. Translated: CASSLAPRQGVEKLFF.

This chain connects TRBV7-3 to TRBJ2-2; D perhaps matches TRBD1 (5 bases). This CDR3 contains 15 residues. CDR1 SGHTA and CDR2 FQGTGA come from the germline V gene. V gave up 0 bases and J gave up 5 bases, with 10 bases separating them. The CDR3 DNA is TGTGCCAGCAGCTTAACGGGGCCTCGGACCGGGGAGCTGTTTTTT. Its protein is CASSLTGPRTGELFF.

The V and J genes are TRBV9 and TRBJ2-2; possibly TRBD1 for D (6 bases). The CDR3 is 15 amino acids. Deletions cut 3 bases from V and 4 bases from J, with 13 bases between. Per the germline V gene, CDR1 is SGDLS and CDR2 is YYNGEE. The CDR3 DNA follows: TGTGCCAGCAGCGCCTTACAGGGTACCACCGGGGAGCTGTTTTTT. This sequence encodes CASSALQGTTGELFF.

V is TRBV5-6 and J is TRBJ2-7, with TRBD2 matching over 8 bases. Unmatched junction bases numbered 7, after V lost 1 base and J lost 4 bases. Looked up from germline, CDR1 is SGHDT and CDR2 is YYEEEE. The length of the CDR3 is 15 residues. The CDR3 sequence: CASSLLLAGWYEQYF. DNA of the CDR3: TGTGCCAGCAGCTTGTTGTTAGCGGGGTGGTACGAGCAGTACTTC.

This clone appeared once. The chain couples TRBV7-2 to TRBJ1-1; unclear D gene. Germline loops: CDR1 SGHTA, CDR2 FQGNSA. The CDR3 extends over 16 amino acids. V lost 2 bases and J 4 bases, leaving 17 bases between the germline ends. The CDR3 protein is CASSLRRNFGATEAFF. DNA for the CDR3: TGTGCCAGCAGCTTACGACGTAATTTCGGAGCCACTGAAGCTTTCTTT.

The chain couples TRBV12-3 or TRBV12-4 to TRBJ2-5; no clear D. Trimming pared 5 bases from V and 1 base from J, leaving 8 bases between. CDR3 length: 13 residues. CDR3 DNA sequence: TGTGCCAGCAGTGAGTCTTTCCAAGAGACCCAGTACTTC. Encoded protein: CASSESFQETQYF.

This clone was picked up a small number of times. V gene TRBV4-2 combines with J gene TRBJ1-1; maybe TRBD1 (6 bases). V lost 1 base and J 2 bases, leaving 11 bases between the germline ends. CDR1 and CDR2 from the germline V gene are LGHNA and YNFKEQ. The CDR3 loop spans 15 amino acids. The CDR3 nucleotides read TGTGCCAGCAGCCAAGGGTACAGGGACAACACTGAAGCTTTCTTT. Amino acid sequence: CASSQGYRDNTEAFF.

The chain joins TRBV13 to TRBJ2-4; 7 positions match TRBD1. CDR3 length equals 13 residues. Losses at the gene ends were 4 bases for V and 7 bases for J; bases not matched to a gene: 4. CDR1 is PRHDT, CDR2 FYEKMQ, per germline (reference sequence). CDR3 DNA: TGTGCCAGCAGCTACCACAGGGGTAACATTCAGTACTTC. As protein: CASSYHRGNIQYF. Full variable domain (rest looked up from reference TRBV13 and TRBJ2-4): AAGVIQSPRHLIKEKRETATLKCYPIPRHDTVYWYQQGPGQDPQFLISFYEKMQSDKGSIPDRFSAQQFSDYHSELNMSSLELGDSALYFCASSYHRGNIQYFGAGTRLSVL.

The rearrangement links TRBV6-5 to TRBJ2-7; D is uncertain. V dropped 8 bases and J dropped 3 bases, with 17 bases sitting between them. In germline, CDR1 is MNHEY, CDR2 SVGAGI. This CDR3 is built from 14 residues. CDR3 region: CASLPQWSLYEQYF. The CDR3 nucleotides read TGTGCCAGCCTGCCCCAGTGGAGCCTCTACGAGCAGTACTTC.

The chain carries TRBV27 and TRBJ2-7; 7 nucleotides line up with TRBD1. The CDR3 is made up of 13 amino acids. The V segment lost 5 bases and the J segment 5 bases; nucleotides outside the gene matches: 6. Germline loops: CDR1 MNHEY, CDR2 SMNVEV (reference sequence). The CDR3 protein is CASSKIQGHEQYF. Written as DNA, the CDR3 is TGTGCCAGCAGTAAGATACAGGGGCACGAGCAGTACTTC.